This T cell receptor beta chain was sequenced in a study of CD8 T cells in Susac syndrome. An amount of RNA that ranged from roughly 0.5 to 1 ug was reverse transcribed with random hexamers. TCRdb used MiXCR to reprocess the immunoSEQ multiplex PCR reads, holding one entry per CDR3 protein. This sample carries about 120,000 distinct CDR3 sequences, around 95% of them seen once, and the ten largest clones take over 0.2%. In germline, CDR1 is LGHDT, CDR2 YNNKEL (reference sequence). The V and J ends lost 0 bases and 5 bases respectively, with 13 bases between them. The CDR3 is made up of 15 amino acids.

The receptor's source is a human donor with Susac syndrome. Sequencing used CD8+ T cells from PBMCs. The chain joins TRBV3-1 to TRBJ1-2, with D perhaps TRBD1 (6 bases). The CDR3 bases are TGTGCCAGCAGCCAAGAGGGGGCCCCGCGGTATGGCTACACCTTC. Amino acid sequence: CASSQEGAPRYGYTF. The full variable domain, its missing parts supplied by reference TRBV3-1 and TRBJ1-2, is DTAVSQTPKYLVTQMGNDKSIKCEQNLGHDTMYWYKQDSKKFLKIMFSYNNKELIINETVPNRFSPKSPDKAHLNLHINSLELGDSAVYFCASSQEGAPRYGYTFGSGTRLTVV.